The T cell receptor beta chain described here comes from a study of radiation and T cells in renal cell carcinoma. Time point defined: blood 4 weeks post-SBRT, at nephrectomy. Described treatment: 15 Gy SBRT to primary tumor, nephrectomy 4 weeks later. Serial blood draws occurred at baseline and 2 and 4 weeks post-SBRT. Clear cell pathology was present in this patient's renal cell carcinoma. This clone has a single count. Its antigen remains unknown. Study-wide results and caveats: In blood, top tumor clones expanded by 2 weeks, shrinking by 4. Without pretreatment biopsies, baseline tumor clonotype presence was undetermined.

Assay: immunoSEQ multiplex PCR; the TCRdb copy retains only in-frame clones and omits some. The table has some 97,000 clones, about 79% seen once. CDR1 and CDR2 (germline): SEHNR, FQNEAQ (reference sequence). Trimming took 8 bases from V and 6 from J, leaving 12 bases between them. CDR3 length: 12 residues. The rearrangement links TRBV7-9 to TRBJ2-3; no reliable D call. The sequence was collected from a man in his 60s with renal cell carcinoma. The sequences come from blood, collected from a patient whose treatment included radiotherapy and nephrectomy. The CDR3 DNA follows: TGTGCCAGCGTGCCGGTGGGTGATACGCAGTATTTT. Translation gives CASVPVGDTQYF.